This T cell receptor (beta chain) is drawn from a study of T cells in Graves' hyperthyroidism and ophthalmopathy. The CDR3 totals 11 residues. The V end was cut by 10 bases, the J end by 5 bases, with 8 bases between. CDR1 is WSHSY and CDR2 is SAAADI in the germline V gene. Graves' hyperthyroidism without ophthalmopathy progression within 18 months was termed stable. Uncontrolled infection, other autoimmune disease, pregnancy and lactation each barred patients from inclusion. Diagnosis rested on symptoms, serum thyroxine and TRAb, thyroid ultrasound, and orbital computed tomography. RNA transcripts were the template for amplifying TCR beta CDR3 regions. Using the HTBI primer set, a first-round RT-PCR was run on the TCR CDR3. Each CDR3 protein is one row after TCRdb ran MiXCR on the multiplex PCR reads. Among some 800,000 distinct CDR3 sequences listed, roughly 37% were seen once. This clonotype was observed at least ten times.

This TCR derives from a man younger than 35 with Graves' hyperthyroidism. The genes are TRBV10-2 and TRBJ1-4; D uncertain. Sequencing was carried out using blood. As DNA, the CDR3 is TGCGCCACCGCAGGAAATGAAAAACTGTTTTTT. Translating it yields CATAGNEKLFF.